The 6 T cell receptor beta chains presented below share a single source sample, sequenced in a study of immune evolution from preneoplasia to lung adenocarcinoma. Clones were read by immunoSEQ multiplex PCR, and TCRdb kept only the in-frame ones, dropping some. This table holds over 6,500 clones, about 80% found once. Sequencing was done on a sample of FFPE invasive lung adenocarcinoma tissue. All receptors derive from a person aged 50-69 years with lung adenocarcinoma.

The V gene is TRBV14, the J gene TRBJ2-1; D possibly uses TRBD1 or TRBD2 (5 bases each). The germline gives CDR1 SGHDN, CDR2 FVKESK. The ends were cut back, 1 base at V and 4 bases at J, with 14 bases in the middle. CDR3 length: 16 amino acids. The CDR3 is CASSQGAGRLYNEQFF. DNA for the CDR3: TGTGCCAGCAGCCAAGGGGCAGGGAGACTATACAATGAGCAGTTCTTC.

The chain links TRBV27 to TRBJ2-1; 10 positions match TRBD2. Germline-derived CDR1 and CDR2 are MNHEY and SMNVEV (reference sequence). The ends lost 3 bases at V and 2 bases at J; junction bases unmatched: 1. The CDR3 is 15 amino acids. CDR3 in amino acids: CASSFLAGAYNEQFF. The DNA of the CDR3 is TGTGCCAGCAGTTTCCTAGCGGGAGCCTACAATGAGCAGTTCTTC.

The V gene is TRBV11-2, the J gene TRBJ2-7; D is perhaps TRBD2 (6 bases). CDR3 length: 14 amino acids. Trimming pared 3 bases from V and 2 bases from J, leaving 11 bases between. CDR1 is SGHAT, CDR2 FQNNGV, per germline. This CDR3 reads CASSLFGGPYEQYF. The CDR3 DNA follows: TGTGCCAGCAGCTTGTTTGGAGGGCCCTACGAGCAGTACTTC.

The chain has TRBV11-2 and TRBJ2-5, with D perhaps matching TRBD2 (5 bases). V lost 5 bases, J lost 0 bases, and 19 bases lay in between. CDR1 is SGHAT and CDR2 is FQNNGV in the germline V gene. The CDR3 has 17 residues. The CDR3 sequence: CASSPPDQRWDQETQYF. The CDR3 bases are TGTGCCAGCAGCCCGCCTGACCAGCGGTGGGACCAAGAGACCCAGTACTTC.

The V gene is TRBV5-1, the J gene TRBJ2-5; D gene uncertain. Germline-derived CDR1 and CDR2 are SGHRS and YFSETQ. V was clipped by 0 bases and J by 2 bases, with 11 bases between them. The CDR3 covers 15 residues. In DNA, the CDR3 is TGCGCCAGCAGCTTGGTCGGGCGTTATCAAGAGACCCAGTACTTC. Its protein product is CASSLVGRYQETQYF.

The chain has TRBV2 and TRBJ2-5, with a weak D call TRBD2 (6 bases). Trimming took off 4 bases at V and 2 bases at J, with 8 bases between the two ends. Germline V gives CDR1 SNHLY, CDR2 FYNNEI. The CDR3 is 13 amino acids. DNA of the CDR3: TGTGCCAGCAGTGCCGGGGGACAAGAGACCCAGTACTTC. Translating it yields CASSAGGQETQYF.